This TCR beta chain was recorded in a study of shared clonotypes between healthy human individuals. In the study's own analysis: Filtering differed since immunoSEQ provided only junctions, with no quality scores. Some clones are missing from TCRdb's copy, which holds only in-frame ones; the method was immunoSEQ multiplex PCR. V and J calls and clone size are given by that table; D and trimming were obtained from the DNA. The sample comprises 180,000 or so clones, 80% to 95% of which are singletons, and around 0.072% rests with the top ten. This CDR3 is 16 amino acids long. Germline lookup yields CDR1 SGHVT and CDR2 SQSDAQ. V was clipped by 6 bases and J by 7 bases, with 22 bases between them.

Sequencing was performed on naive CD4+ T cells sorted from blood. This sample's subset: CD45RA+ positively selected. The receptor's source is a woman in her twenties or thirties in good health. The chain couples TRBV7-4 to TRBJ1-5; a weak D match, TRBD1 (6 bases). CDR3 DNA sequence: TGTGCCAGCAGTCACCACGGGGCAGGGGAGCACCAGCCCCAGCATTTT. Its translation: CASSHHGAGEHQPQHF. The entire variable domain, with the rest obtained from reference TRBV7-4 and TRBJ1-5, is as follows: GAGVSQSPRYKVAKRGRDVALRCDSISGHVTLYWYRQTLGQGSEVLTYSQSDAQRDKSGRPSGRFSAERPERSVSTLKIQRTEQGDSAVYLCASSHHGAGEHQPQHFGDGTRLSIL.